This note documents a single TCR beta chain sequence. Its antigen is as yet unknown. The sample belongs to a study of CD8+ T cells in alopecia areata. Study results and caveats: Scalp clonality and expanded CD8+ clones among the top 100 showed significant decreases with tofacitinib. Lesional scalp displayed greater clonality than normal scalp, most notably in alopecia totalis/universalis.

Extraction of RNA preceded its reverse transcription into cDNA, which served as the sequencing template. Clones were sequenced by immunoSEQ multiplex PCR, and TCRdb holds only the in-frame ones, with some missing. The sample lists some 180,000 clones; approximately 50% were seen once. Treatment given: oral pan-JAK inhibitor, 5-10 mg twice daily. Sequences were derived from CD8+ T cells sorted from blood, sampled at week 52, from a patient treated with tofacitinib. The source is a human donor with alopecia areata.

The CDR3 here is CASSYGTGGFHSGYTF. CDR3 nucleotides: TGTGCCAGCAGCTATGGGACAGGGGGTTTCCATTCTGGCTACACCTTC. The chain is built from TRBV13 and TRBJ1-2; 11 nucleotides line up with TRBD1. This CDR3 is built from 16 residues. V gave up 4 bases and J gave up 7 bases; unmatched junction bases: 11. CDR1 is PRHDT and CDR2 is FYEKMQ in the germline V gene (reference sequence).